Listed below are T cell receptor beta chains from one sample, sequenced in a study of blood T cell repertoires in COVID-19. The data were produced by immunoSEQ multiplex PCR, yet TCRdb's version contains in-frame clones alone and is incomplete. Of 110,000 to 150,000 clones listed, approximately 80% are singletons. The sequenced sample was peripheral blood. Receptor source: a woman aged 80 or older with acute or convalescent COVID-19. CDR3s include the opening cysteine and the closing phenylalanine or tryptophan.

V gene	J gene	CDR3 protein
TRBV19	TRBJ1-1	CASLRTAGETEAFF
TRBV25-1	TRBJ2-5	CASSLIAGGLSETQYF
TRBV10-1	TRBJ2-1	CASSFGTDLFPGNEQFF
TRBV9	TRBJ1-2	CASSVGGTGMNYGYTF
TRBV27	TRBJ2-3	CASCFVGLAGGPNTDTQYF
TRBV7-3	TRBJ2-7	CASSSTGLAGPSSYEQYF
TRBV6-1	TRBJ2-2	CASSETGTNTGELFF
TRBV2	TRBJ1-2	CASMTGQASLAGGYTF
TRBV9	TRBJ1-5	CASSVDPLNQPQHF
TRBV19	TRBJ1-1	CASSLGTGEGNTEAFF
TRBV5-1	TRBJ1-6	CASSSESDYSPLHF
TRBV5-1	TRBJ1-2	CASSFRASYGYTF
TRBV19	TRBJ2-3	CASNGWSTDTQYF
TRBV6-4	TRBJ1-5	CASSGRFNQPQHF
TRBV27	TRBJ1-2	CASSPHGEVAYGYTF
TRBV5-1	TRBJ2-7	CASRSGGTGYEQYF
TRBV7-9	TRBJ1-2	CASSLVGGDYGYTF
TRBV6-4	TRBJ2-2	CASSVVRGTGELFF
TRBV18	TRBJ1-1	CASSPSTGANTEAFF
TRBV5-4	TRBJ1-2	CASSLRQNYGYTF
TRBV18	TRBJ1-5	CASSGGTGGYQPQHF
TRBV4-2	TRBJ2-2	CASSPVVGAGGITGELFF
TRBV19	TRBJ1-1	CASSTHRRVLSEAFF
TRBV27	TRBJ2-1	CASSPLSGQINEQFF
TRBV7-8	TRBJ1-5	CASSPRDSHNQPQHF
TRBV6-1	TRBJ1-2	CASSEVQGARGYTF
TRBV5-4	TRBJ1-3	CASSIDSNLPGNTIYF
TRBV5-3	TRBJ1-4	CARSLLPDRAREKLFF
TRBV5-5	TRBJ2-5	CASSPRLQWETQYF
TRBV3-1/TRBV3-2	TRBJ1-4	CASSRPGVANEKLFF
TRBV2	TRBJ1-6	CASTGTGGNSPLHF
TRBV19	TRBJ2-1	CASSRTADTPGNEQFF
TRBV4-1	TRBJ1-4	CASSQIAPTNEKLFF
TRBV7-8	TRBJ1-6	CASSLTGYNSPLHF
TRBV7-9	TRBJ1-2	CASSFRDRGPTNYGYTF
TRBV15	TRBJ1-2	CATSRDRGQYGYTF
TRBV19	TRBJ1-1	CASSILQGSTEAFF
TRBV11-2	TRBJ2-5	CASRVAVQETQYF
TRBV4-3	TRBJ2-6	CASSREAEGSGANVLTF
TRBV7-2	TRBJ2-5	CASSPRQGWETQYF
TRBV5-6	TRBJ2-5	CASSLWGEGQETQYF
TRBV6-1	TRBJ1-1	CASSGAGGREAFF
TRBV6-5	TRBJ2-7	CASSSGRGSYEQYF
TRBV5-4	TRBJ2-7	CASSLGAGSSYEQYF
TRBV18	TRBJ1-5	CASSVGAGKQPQHF
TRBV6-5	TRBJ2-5	CASSYSTSGGTETQYF
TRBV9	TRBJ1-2	CASSVGGGANYGYTF
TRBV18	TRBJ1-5	CASSPDRDQPQHF
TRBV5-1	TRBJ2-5	CASRGQGSQETQYF
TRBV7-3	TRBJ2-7	CASSPDRFSYEQYF
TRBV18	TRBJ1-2	CASSPDTGLNGYTF
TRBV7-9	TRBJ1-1	CASSLRDRPNTEAFF
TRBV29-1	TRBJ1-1	CSVVTPFRSGGTEAFF
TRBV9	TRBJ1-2	CASSVDRDYGYTF
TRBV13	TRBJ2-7	CASSLGAGVYEQYF
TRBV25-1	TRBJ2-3	CASSEVSGQGTSTDTQYF
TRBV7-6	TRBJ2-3	CASSSTSGGFTQYF
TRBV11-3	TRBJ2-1	CASSLAASVHEQFF
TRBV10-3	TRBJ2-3	CAIAGDTDTQYF
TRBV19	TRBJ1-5	CASSIPRPSRGPQHF